The present T cell receptor (beta chain) was sequenced within a study of blood T cell repertoires in COVID-19. For the study at large: There were acute and convalescent COVID-19 samples, and they came from the United States, Italy and Spain.

Original analysis: Scientists estimated how many nucleated cells there were by amplifying reference gene primers. Method: immunoSEQ multiplex PCR; TCRdb's copy keeps in-frame clones and lacks some. That table furnishes V, J and clone size, whereas the DNA furnished D and trimming. The data contain roughly 30,000 clones, roughly 90% of them seen just once; the ten biggest clones take up roughly 7.9%. Germline trimming cut 5 bases from V and 7 bases from J; bases unmatched to any gene: 7. Germline lookup yields CDR1 MDHEN and CDR2 SYDVKM. The CDR3 is 15 residues long. Enrolled during active infection, Seattle patients were then followed longitudinally.

The sequence derives from a man aged 55 to 69 with COVID-19, enrolled during active disease. Material for sequencing was peripheral blood. This chain joins TRBV28 and TRBJ1-5, with TRBD1 matching 11 bases. The CDR3 region has the DNA TGTGCCAGCAGTGACCCGGGACAGGGGGACCAGCCCCAGCATTTT. Translated, it gives CASSDPGQGDQPQHF.